This T cell receptor (beta chain) came from a study of identical twins' blood T cells (dated by TCRdb to 2012 to 2014). Study-level background: The approximately twelve libraries, six for the alpha chain and six for the beta chain, yielded approximately 51 million Illumina reads in total. TCR alpha and beta chain repertoires of three pairs of monozygous twins were compared using next-generation sequencing to assess genetic influence on repertoire formation.

Broad study findings and their caveats: The study stated that the proposed role of the TCRalpha J segment in MHC recognition during thymic selection needs to be validated by independent studies. Environmental influences could not be excluded as an explanation for twin similarity, since twins were reared together. Among the most abundant TCRbeta clonotypes, more CDR3 sequences were shared by each donor with her twin than with unrelated donors. Twin pairs were reported to be markedly more alike in V gene usage than unrelated donors were, even when looking at non-selected out-of-frame TCRbeta clonotypes. The count of CDR3 clonotypes shared by two donors depended mainly on the product of the two donors' cloneset sizes, and twins did not clearly depart from this trend.

The method was 5' RACE. Sequencing took place on an Illumina Genome Analyzer IIx. RNA-based TCR cDNA libraries were prepared by a previously described protocol with several modifications. Sample-specific barcodes were introduced on both ends of each TCR cDNA library during cDNA synthesis and amplification to prevent cross-contamination. In the paper's pipeline: Each individual had between about 90,000 and nearly 550,000 identified clonotypes, and each library contained about 2.2 to 3.6 million CDR3-containing reads. Reads with improper barcode index combinations were discarded, and clonesets were then built for each library with the MiTCR software. MiTCR filtered or rescued low-quality reads and corrected PCR and sequencing errors when assembling CDR3 clonotypes. Artificial out-of-frame clonotypes were removed by being mapped to in-frame sequences, with one indel in the CDR3 allowed. Similarity of V and J gene usage between donors was measured as Jensen-Shannon divergence divided by mean entropy. The public reads were reprocessed in TCRdb via fastp at Q25 and MiXCR, keeping in-frame beta chains. All rows with the same CDR3 protein become a single entry with the most common DNA and genes. The V and J calls and clone size are TCRdb's, not the authors'. The table for this sample lists about 370,000 distinct CDR3 sequences; under 30% of them were counted only once. The ten most abundant clones make up roughly 6.1% of the sample.

The table lists this clonotype with a count of one. It has no known antigen specificity. Base qualities are not at hand, and no much larger clone is one base apart. One read offers little support. Six healthy women forming three monozygous twin pairs were used as donors. Each of the three twin pairs had been raised together, and the twins in each pair were thought likely to have encountered the same infectious agents and vaccines. TCR cDNA libraries were prepared from RNA that had been isolated from peripheral blood mononuclear cells. Trimming costs V 4 bases and J 6 bases, and their ends lie 9 bases apart. From the cysteine up to the phenylalanine, the CDR3 has a length of 12 residues. The CDR3 DNA has 36 bases and is translated from base 1. CDR1 and CDR2, looked up from the germline V gene, are MNHNS and SASEGT.

The receptor chain draws on TRBV6-1 and TRBJ1-2, with the D gene call left open. The source is a woman between 18 and 49 years old in good health. Specimen: PBMCs. CDR3 reads: CASSGGGHGYTF. The DNA sequence follows: TGTGCCAGCAGTGGAGGAGGTCATGGCTACACCTTC.